The clone carrying this TCR beta chain was recorded many times. PBMCs came from more than 9.5 ml fresh peripheral blood. Amplification yielded TCR beta CDR3 regions, with RNA transcripts as the source. The primer set for the first-round RT-PCR of the TCR CDR3 was HTBI. MiXCR was run by TCRdb on the multiplex PCR reads, yielding one entry per CDR3 protein. Of under 400,000 distinct CDR3 sequences listed, approximately 15% are singletons. The data derive from a study of T cells in Graves' hyperthyroidism and ophthalmopathy. This TCR derives from a woman aged 55 to 70 with Graves' hyperthyroidism. Material: blood.

CDR3 in DNA: TGTGCCAGCAGCCAACGGGGGGCCGAGGAGCAGTACTTC. This gives the protein CASSQRGAEEQYF. The V call is TRBV3-1, the J call TRBJ2-7; a possible D gene is TRBD2 (7 bases). CDR1 and CDR2 from the germline V gene are LGHDT and YNNKEL (reference sequence). The CDR3 covers 13 residues. V lost 2 bases, J lost 7 bases, and 12 bases lay in between.